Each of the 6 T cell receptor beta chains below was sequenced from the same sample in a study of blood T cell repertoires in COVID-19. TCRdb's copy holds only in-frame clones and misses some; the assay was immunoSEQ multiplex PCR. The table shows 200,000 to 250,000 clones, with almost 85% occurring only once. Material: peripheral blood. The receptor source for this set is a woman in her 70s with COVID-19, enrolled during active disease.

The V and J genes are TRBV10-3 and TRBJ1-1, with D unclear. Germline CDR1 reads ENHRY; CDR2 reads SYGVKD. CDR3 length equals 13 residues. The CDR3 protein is CVAADGFYTEAFF. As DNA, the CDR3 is TGTGTCGCGGCCGACGGGTTCTACACTGAAGCTTTCTTT.

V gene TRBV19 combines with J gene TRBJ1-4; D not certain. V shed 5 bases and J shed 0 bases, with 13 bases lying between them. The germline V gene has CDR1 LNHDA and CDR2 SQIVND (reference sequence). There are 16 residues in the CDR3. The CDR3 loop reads CASSARGIATNEKLFF. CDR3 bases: TGTGCCAGTAGTGCACGAGGCATTGCAACTAATGAAAAACTGTTTTTT.

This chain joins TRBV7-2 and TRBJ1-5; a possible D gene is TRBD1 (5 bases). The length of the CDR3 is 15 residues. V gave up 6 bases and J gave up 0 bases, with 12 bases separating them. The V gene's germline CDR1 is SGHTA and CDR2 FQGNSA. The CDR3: CASREGHYSNQPQHF. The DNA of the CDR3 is TGTGCCAGCAGAGAAGGACACTATAGCAATCAGCCCCAGCATTTT.

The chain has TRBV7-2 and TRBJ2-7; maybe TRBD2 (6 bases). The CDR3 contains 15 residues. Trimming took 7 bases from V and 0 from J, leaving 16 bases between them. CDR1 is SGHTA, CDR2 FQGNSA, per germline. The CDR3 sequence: CASTLEGGASYEQYF. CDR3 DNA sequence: TGTGCCAGCACCTTGGAGGGCGGGGCCTCCTACGAGCAGTACTTC.

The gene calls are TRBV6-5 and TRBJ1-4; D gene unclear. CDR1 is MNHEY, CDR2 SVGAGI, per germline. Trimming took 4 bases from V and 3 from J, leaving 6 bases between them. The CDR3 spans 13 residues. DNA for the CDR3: TGTGCCAGCAGTTGGGCCCCTAATGAAAAACTGTTTTTT. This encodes CASSWAPNEKLFF.

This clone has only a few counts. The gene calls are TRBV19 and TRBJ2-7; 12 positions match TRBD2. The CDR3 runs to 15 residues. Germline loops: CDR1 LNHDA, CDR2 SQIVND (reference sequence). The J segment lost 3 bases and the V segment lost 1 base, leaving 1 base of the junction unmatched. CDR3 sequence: CASSIATSGGYEQYF. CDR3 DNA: TGTGCCAGTAGTATAGCGACTAGCGGGGGCTACGAGCAGTACTTC.